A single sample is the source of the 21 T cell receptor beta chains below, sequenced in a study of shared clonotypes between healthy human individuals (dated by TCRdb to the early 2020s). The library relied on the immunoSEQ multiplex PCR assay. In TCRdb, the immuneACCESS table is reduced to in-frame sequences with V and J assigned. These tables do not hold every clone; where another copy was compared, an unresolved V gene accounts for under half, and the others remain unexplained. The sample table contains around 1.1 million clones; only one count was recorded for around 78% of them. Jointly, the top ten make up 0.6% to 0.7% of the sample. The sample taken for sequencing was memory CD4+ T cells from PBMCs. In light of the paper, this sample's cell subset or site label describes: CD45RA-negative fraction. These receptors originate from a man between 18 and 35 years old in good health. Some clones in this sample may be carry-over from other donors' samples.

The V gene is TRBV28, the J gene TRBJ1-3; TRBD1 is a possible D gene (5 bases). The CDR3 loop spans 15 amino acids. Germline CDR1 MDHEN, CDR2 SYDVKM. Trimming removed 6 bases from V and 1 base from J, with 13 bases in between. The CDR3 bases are TGTGCCAGCAGATCCAGGGTTTTTTCTGGAAACACCATATATTTT. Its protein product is CASRSRVFSGNTIYF.

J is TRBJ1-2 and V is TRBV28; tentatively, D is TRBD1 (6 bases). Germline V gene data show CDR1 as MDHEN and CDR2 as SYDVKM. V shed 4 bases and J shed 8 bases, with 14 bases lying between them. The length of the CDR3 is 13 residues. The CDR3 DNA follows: TGTGCCAGCAGTTCCCTGGACAGATTAGGCTACACCTTC. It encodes CASSSLDRLGYTF.

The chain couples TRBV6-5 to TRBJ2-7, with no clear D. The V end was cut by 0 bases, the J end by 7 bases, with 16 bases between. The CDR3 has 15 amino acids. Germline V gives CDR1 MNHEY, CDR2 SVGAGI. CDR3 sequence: CASSYSGSSRREQYF. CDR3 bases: TGTGCCAGCAGTTACTCAGGCAGCTCCCGTCGGGAGCAGTACTTC.

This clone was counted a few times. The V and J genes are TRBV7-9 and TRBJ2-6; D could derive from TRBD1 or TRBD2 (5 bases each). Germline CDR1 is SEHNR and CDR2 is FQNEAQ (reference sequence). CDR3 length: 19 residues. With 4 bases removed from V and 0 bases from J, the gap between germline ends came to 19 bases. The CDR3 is CASSSTPGDGLSGANVLTF. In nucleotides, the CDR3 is TGTGCCAGCAGCTCGACACCCGGGGACGGCCTCTCTGGGGCCAACGTCCTGACTTTC.

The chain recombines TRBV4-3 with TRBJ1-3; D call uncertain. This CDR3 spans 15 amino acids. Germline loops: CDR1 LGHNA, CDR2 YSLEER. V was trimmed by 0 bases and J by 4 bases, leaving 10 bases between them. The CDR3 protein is CASSQDQFGGNTIYF. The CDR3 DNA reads TGCGCCAGCAGCCAAGATCAGTTTGGAGGAAACACCATATATTTT.

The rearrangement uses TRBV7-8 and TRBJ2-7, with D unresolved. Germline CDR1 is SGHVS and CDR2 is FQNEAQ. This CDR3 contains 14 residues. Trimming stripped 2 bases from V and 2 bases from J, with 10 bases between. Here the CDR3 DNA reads TGTGCCAGCAGCTTATGGACGGGTACCTACGAGCAGTACTTC. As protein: CASSLWTGTYEQYF.

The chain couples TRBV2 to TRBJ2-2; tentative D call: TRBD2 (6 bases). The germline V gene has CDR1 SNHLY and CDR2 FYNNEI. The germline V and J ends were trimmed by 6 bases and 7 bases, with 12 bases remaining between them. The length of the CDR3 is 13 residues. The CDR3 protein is CASSYTGGGELFF. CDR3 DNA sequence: TGTGCCAGCAGCTATACCGGGGGCGGGGAGCTGTTTTTT. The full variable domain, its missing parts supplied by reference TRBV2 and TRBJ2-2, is EPEVTQTPSHQVTQMGQEVILRCVPISNHLYFYWYRQILGQKVEFLVSFYNNEISEKSEIFDDQFSVERPDGSNFTLKIRSTKLEDSAMYFCASSYTGGGELFFGEGSRLTVL.

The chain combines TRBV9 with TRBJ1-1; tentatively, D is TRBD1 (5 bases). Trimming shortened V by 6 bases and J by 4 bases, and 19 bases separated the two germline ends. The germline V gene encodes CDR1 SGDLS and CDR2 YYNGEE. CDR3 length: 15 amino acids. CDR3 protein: CASNPHGQGGTEAFF. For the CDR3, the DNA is TGTGCCAGCAACCCGCACGGGCAGGGAGGCACTGAAGCTTTCTTT. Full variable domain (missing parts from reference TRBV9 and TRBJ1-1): DSGVTQTPKHLITATGQRVTLRCSPRSGDLSVYWYQQSLDQGLQFLIQYYNGEERAKGNILERFSAQQFPDLHSELNLSSLELGDSALYFCASNPHGQGGTEAFFGQGTRLTVV.

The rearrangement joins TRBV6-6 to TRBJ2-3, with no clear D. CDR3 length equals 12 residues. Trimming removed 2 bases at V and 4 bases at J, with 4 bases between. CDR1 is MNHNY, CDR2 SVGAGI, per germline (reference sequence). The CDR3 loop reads CASSYGPDTQYF. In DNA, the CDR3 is TGTGCCAGCAGTTACGGCCCAGATACGCAGTATTTT.

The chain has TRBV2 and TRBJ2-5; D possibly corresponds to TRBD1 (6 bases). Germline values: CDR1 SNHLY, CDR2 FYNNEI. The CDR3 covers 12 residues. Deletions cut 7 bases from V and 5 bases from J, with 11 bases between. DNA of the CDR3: TGTGCCAGCACAGGGGATCTTGAGACCCAGTACTTC. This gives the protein CASTGDLETQYF. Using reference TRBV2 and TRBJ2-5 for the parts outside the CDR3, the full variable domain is EPEVTQTPSHQVTQMGQEVILRCVPISNHLYFYWYRQILGQKVEFLVSFYNNEISEKSEIFDDQFSVERPDGSNFTLKIRSTKLEDSAMYFCASTGDLETQYFGPGTRLLVL.

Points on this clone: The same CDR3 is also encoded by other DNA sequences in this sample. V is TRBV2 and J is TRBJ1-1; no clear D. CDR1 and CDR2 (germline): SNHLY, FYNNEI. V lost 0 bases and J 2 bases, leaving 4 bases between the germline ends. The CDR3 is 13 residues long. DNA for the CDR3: TGTGCCAGCAGTGAAGCGCCCAACACTGAAGCTTTCTTT. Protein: CASSEAPNTEAFF.

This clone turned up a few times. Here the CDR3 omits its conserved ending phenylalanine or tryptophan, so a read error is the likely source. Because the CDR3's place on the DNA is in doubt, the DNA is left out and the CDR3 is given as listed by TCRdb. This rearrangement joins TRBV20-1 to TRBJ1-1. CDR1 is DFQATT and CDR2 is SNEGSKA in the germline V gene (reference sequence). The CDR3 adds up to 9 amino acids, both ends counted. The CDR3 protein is CSASHSGPL.

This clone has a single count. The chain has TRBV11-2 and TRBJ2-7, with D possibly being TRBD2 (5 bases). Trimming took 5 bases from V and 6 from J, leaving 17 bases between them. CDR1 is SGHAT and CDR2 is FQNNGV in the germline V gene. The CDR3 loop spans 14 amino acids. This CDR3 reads CASSPPVLVGEQYF. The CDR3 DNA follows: TGTGCCAGCAGCCCTCCGGTACTAGTCGGCGAGCAGTACTTC.

CDR3 nucleotide sequence: TGTGCCAGCAGCTCTTTAGGGGGGGTTGGTTACGAGCAGTACTTC. It encodes CASSSLGGVGYEQYF. The gene calls are TRBV5-6 and TRBJ2-7; D may be TRBD2 (7 bases). This CDR3 comprises 15 residues. The germline V gene encodes CDR1 SGHDT and CDR2 YYEEEE. V gave up 3 bases and J gave up 4 bases, with 17 bases separating them.

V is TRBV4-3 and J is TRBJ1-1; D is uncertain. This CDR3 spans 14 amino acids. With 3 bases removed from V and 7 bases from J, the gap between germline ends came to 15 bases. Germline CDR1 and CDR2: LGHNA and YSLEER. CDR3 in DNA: TGCGCCAGCAGCCACGGGCGTGCGGGGATTGAAGCTTTCTTT. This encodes CASSHGRAGIEAFF.

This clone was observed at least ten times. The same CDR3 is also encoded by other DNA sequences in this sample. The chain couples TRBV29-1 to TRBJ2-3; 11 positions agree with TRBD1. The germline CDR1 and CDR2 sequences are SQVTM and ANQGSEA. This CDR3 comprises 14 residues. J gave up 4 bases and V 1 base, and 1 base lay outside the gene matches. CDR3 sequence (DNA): TGCAGCGTTGAAGGGGGACAGGGGGCAGATACGCAGTATTTT. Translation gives CSVEGGQGADTQYF.

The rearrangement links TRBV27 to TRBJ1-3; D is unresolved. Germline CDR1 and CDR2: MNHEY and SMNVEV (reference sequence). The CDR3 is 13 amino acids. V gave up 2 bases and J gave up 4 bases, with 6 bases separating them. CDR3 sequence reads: CASSLRFGNTIYF. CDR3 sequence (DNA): TGTGCCAGCAGTTTACGTTTCGGAAACACCATATATTTT.

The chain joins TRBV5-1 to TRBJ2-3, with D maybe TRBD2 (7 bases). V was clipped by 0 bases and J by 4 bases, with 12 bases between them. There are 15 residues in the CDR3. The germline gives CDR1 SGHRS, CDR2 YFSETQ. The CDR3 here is CASSLGGGAPDTQYF. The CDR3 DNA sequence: TGCGCCAGCAGCTTGGGAGGGGGGGCCCCAGATACGCAGTATTTT. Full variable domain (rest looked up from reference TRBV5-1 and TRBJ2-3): KAGVTQTPRYLIKTRGQQVTLSCSPISGHRSVSWYQQTPGQGLQFLFEYFSETQRNKGNFPGRFSGRQFSNSRSEMNVSTLELGDSALYLCASSLGGGAPDTQYFGPGTRLTVL.

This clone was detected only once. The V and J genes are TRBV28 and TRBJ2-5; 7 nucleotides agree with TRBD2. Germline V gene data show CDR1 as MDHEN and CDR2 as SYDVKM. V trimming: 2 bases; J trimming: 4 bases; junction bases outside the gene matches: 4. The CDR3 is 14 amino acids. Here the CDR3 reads CASSLAAGVETQYF. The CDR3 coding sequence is TGTGCCAGCAGTTTAGCGGCGGGGGTAGAGACCCAGTACTTC.

CDR3 nucleotide sequence: TGTGCCAGTAGTAAAAGCCCTAGCCGTTCCTACAATGAGCAGTTCTTC. It yields the protein CASSKSPSRSYNEQFF. This chain uses TRBV19 with TRBJ2-1, with D possibly matching TRBD2 (5 bases). V lost 4 bases to trimming and J lost 1 base, with 14 bases between them. The CDR3 runs to 16 residues. The germline V gene has CDR1 LNHDA and CDR2 SQIVND (reference sequence).

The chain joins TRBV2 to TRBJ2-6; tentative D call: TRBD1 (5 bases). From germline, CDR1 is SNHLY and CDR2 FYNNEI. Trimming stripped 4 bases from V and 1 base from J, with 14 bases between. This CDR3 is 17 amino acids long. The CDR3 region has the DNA TGTGCCAGCAGTGTACGTCAGGGTGGTTCTGGGGCCAACGTCCTGACTTTC. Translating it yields CASSVRQGGSGANVLTF. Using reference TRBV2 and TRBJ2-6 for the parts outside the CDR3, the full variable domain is EPEVTQTPSHQVTQMGQEVILRCVPISNHLYFYWYRQILGQKVEFLVSFYNNEISEKSEIFDDQFSVERPDGSNFTLKIRSTKLEDSAMYFCASSVRQGGSGANVLTFGAGSRLTVL.